Listed below are T cell receptor beta chains from one sample, sequenced in a study of control samples from healthy donors and cancer patients. Clones were sequenced by immunoSEQ multiplex PCR, and TCRdb holds only the in-frame ones, with some missing. The table shows about 89,000 clones, with more than 75% occurring only once. The sequencing input was blood. Every receptor here comes from a middle-aged woman in good health. The CDR3 runs from the conserved cysteine through the conserved F or W. A D gene is named only where the DNA matches it firmly. Clone size is not always given. Where it is, it says once, few, many or a class for expanded clones.

size	D	J	V	CDR3	DNA
-	-	TRBJ1-2	TRBV7-8	CASSFGGGGGYTF	TGTGCCAGCAGCTTCGGCGGAGGGGGTGGCTACACCTTC
once	TRBD1	TRBJ1-2	TRBV2	CASSLDRASYGYTF	TGTGCCAGCAGTTTGGACAGGGCCTCCTATGGCTACACCTTC
-	-	TRBJ1-3	TRBV10-3	CAISEYSGESGNTIYF	TGTGCCATCAGTGAATATTCGGGGGAAAGCGGAAACACCATATATTTT
-	TRBD1	TRBJ1-6	TRBV3-1/TRBV3-2	CASSQVQGNSPLHF	TGTGCCAGCAGCCAAGTACAGGGGAATTCACCCCTCCACTTT
-	-	TRBJ2-1	TRBV18	CASSPPGSGGRHNEQFF	TGTGCCAGCTCACCACCGGGATCAGGGGGGCGTCACAATGAGCAGTTCTTC
-	-	TRBJ2-7	TRBV21-1	CASSKGGQIYEQYF	TGTGCCAGCAGCAAAGGTGGGCAGATCTACGAGCAGTACTTC
-	TRBD1	TRBJ2-7	TRBV27	CASSPGTGGAEQYF	TGTGCCAGCAGTCCGGGGACAGGGGGCGCCGAGCAGTACTTC
-	-	TRBJ1-2	TRBV5-1	CASSLSPGRMSYGYTF	TGCGCCAGCAGCTTGTCCCCGGGACGGATGAGTTATGGCTACACCTTC
-	-	TRBJ2-7	TRBV19	CASGPGPSYEQYF	TGTGCCAGTGGTCCAGGACCCTCCTACGAGCAGTACTTC
once	-	TRBJ2-4	TRBV3-1/TRBV3-2	CASSQISRGRAKNIQYF	TGTGCCAGCAGCCAAATATCACGGGGGCGCGCCAAAAACATTCAGTACTTC
-	TRBD1	TRBJ1-2	TRBV5-6	CASIRAGGRFGYTF	TGTGCCAGCATCCGCGCAGGGGGCAGGTTTGGCTACACCTTC
-	-	TRBJ1-2	TRBV15	CATSSGVGALSYGYTF	TGTGCCACCAGCAGCGGGGTTGGGGCTTTATCCTATGGCTACACCTTC
-	-	TRBJ1-6	TRBV7-9	CASSPPLGNSPLHF	TGTGCCAGCAGCCCTCCCCTGGGCAATTCACCCCTCCACTTT
-	TRBD2	TRBJ2-3	TRBV30	CAWGRGGTDTQYF	TGTGCCTGGGGGCGGGGGGGGACAGATACGCAGTATTTT
few	TRBD1	TRBJ1-2	TRBV19	CASSIGTGYGYTF	TGTGCCAGTAGTATTGGGACAGGCTATGGCTACACCTTC
once	TRBD1	TRBJ1-1	TRBV6-1	CASSEEVTGGSEAFF	TGTGCCAGCAGTGAAGAAGTGACAGGGGGTTCTGAAGCTTTCTTT
-	TRBD2	TRBJ2-7	TRBV12-3/TRBV12-4	CASSLRGDEQYF	TGTGCCAGCAGTTTACGGGGGGACGAGCAGTACTTC
few	-	TRBJ2-7	TRBV16	CASSQSRGRDEQYF	TGTGCCAGCAGCCAATCGCGGGGAAGGGACGAGCAGTACTTC
-	-	TRBJ2-3	TRBV5-4	CASSLEAPTDTQYF	TGTGCCAGCAGCTTGGAGGCTCCCACAGATACGCAGTATTTT
many	-	TRBJ2-7	TRBV7-2	CASNPPGLSYEQYF	TGTGCCAGCAACCCCCCGGGACTTTCCTACGAGCAGTACTTC
-	-	TRBJ1-2	TRBV12-5	CASGLAQASGYGYTF	TGTGCTAGTGGTTTGGCCCAAGCGTCGGGCTATGGCTACACCTTC
-	-	TRBJ2-5	TRBV4-3	CASSQGFRETQYF	TGCGCCAGCAGCCAGGGGTTTCGAGAGACCCAGTACTTC
-	-	TRBJ1-4	TRBV4-2	CASSQEEGSNEKLFF	TGTGCCAGCAGCCAAGAGGAAGGGTCGAATGAAAAACTGTTTTTT
-	-	TRBJ2-2	TRBV15	CATSLLGTRNTGELFF	TGTGCCACCAGCTTACTAGGGACACGGAACACCGGGGAGCTGTTTTTT
-	TRBD1	TRBJ2-3	TRBV29-1	CSVSPGQGALWDTQYF	TGCAGCGTTTCACCGGGACAGGGGGCTCTGTGGGATACGCAGTATTTT
-	TRBD1	TRBJ1-4	TRBV29-1	CSVAGTGAANEKLFF	TGCAGCGTTGCGGGGACAGGGGCAGCTAATGAAAAACTGTTTTTT
-	-	TRBJ1-3	TRBV6-6	CASSYSEGNTIYF	TGTGCCAGCAGTTACTCGGAAGGAAACACCATATATTTT
-	-	TRBJ1-1	TRBV15	CATSREGGEAFF	TGTGCCACCAGCAGAGAAGGGGGTGAAGCTTTCTTT
-	-	TRBJ2-2	TRBV29-1	CSVCNRGAYTGELFF	TGCAGCGTTTGCAATCGTGGGGCCTACACCGGGGAGCTGTTTTTT
-	-	TRBJ1-5	TRBV6-9	CASSYSPGGGINQPQHF	TGTGCCAGCAGTTATTCGCCTGGGGGAGGGATCAATCAGCCCCAGCATTTT
-	-	TRBJ2-3	TRBV25-1	CASSESQGWVGDTQYF	TGTGCCAGCAGTGAGTCTCAGGGGTGGGTCGGGGATACGCAGTATTTT
-	TRBD1	TRBJ1-1	TRBV10-3	CAISEPRGQDTEAFF	TGTGCCATCAGTGAGCCCAGGGGGCAGGACACTGAAGCTTTCTTT
once	-	TRBJ2-7	TRBV2	CASRIGGRQGSYEQYF	TGTGCCAGCAGAATAGGAGGCCGGCAGGGATCCTACGAGCAGTACTTC
-	-	TRBJ2-3	TRBV5-8	CASSLGSRGGTDTQYF	TGTGCCAGCAGCTTAGGTTCCAGGGGCGGCACAGATACGCAGTATTTT
-	-	TRBJ2-1	TRBV19	CASSAQLTADSYNEQFF	TGTGCCAGTAGTGCCCAACTTACAGCAGACTCCTACAATGAGCAGTTCTTC
-	-	TRBJ1-5	TRBV30	CAWAQGDSNQPQHF	TGTGCCTGGGCCCAGGGAGATAGCAATCAGCCCCAGCATTTT
-	-	TRBJ1-5	TRBV30	CAWSDDSNQPQHF	TGTGCCTGGAGTGACGATAGCAATCAGCCCCAGCATTTT
-	-	TRBJ1-1	TRBV9	CASSVSGENTEAFF	TGTGCCAGCAGCGTTTCAGGGGAAAACACTGAAGCTTTCTTT
-	TRBD1	TRBJ2-2	TRBV4-3	CASSLSPIEGAVNTGELFF	TGCGCCAGCAGCCTCTCACCGATAGAGGGGGCCGTGAACACCGGGGAGCTGTTTTTT
-	-	TRBJ1-5	TRBV15	CATSRDRVGFGNQPQHF	TGTGCCACCAGCAGAGATCGAGTGGGGTTTGGGAATCAGCCCCAGCATTTT
-	-	TRBJ2-1	TRBV6-5	CASSPGLTYYNEQFF	TGTGCCAGCAGTCCGGGGCTCACCTACTACAATGAGCAGTTCTTC
-	-	TRBJ1-1	TRBV7-3	CASSLNHGNTEAFF	TGTGCCAGCAGCTTAAACCACGGAAACACTGAAGCTTTCTTT
once	TRBD1	TRBJ1-1	TRBV6-5	CASSRQGRGTEAFF	TGTGCCAGCAGTCGACAGGGACGGGGCACTGAAGCTTTCTTT
-	-	TRBJ2-1	TRBV5-6	CASSSLLDSIQGNEQFF	TGTGCCAGCAGCTCCCTCCTGGACAGTATTCAAGGGAATGAGCAGTTCTTC
-	-	TRBJ2-2	TRBV9	CASSTPIGGSNTGELFF	TGTGCCAGCAGCACCCCCATCGGGGGATCGAACACCGGGGAGCTGTTTTTT
few	-	TRBJ2-3	TRBV5-1	CASSLDLDTFTDTQYF	TGCGCCAGCAGCTTGGACCTCGACACCTTCACAGATACGCAGTATTTT
-	-	TRBJ1-4	TRBV7-9	CASSYGTNNEKLFF	TGTGCCAGCAGTTACGGGACCAACAATGAAAAACTGTTTTTT
few	-	TRBJ1-5	TRBV19	CASSILYTFATNQPQHF	TGTGCCAGTAGTATCTTATATACATTCGCTACTAATCAGCCCCAGCATTTT
-	TRBD1	TRBJ1-5	TRBV19	CASNKRQGTSNQPQHF	TGTGCCAGTAATAAGAGACAGGGTACTAGCAATCAGCCCCAGCATTTT
-	TRBD1	TRBJ1-1	TRBV5-1	CASSFAGTVSLNTEAFF	TGCGCCAGCAGCTTTGCCGGGACAGTGTCACTGAACACTGAAGCTTTCTTT
-	-	TRBJ2-3	TRBV6-4	CASSLLAGGTDTQYF	TGTGCCAGCAGCCTACTAGCAGGGGGGACAGATACGCAGTATTTT
-	-	TRBJ1-2	TRBV10-3	CAISEQGSYGYTF	TGTGCCATCAGTGAGCAGGGGTCCTATGGCTACACCTTC
-	TRBD1	TRBJ1-5	TRBV6-5	CAIAPVGQFNQPQHF	TGTGCCATAGCACCCGTGGGACAGTTCAATCAGCCCCAGCATTTT
-	TRBD1	TRBJ1-2	TRBV6-5	CASSPGYRGLDGYTF	TGTGCCAGCAGCCCCGGCTACAGGGGGCTTGATGGCTACACCTTC